This T cell receptor beta chain was observed in a study of shared clonotypes between healthy human individuals. Looking at the study overall: The donor group consisted of two women and three men, aged 18 to 49. Findings of the study overall: An expected dependence of interdonor clonotype sharing on sequencing depth was noted.

With 7 bases removed from V and 2 bases from J, the gap between germline ends came to 15 bases. The germline CDR1 and CDR2 sequences are MDHEN and SYDVKM. The CDR3 extends over 15 amino acids. Using about 220 ng DNA, 30,000 or so T cell genomes, the sorted-subset replicate PCRs were run. The method was immunoSEQ multiplex PCR; TCRdb's version includes in-frame clones alone and lacks a portion of them. The repertoire includes approximately 640,000 clones, more than 70% of them detected once, and about 1.7% sits in the top ten. Comment on this clone: What it binds is not known.

This clonotype was obtained from a woman aged 25 to 45 in good health. The gene calls are TRBV28 and TRBJ2-1; possible D gene TRBD2, 6 bases. The sample consisted of memory CD4+ T cells sorted from blood. Subset indicated: CD45RA-negative fraction. CDR3 bases: TGTGCCAGCATGGGTATCGGGGGAACCTACAATGAGCAGTTCTTC. It is translated as CASMGIGGTYNEQFF.